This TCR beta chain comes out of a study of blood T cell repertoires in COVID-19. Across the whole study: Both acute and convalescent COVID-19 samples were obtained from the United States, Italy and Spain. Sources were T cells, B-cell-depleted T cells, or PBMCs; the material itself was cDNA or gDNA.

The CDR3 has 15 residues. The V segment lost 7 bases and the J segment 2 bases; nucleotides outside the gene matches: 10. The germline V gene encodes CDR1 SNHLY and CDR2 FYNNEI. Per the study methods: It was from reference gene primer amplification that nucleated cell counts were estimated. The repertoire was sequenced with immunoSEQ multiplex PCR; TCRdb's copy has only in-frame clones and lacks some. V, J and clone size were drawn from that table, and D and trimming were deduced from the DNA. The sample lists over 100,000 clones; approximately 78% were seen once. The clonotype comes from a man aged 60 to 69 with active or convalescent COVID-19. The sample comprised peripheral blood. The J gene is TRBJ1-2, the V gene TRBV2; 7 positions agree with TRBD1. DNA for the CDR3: TGTGCCAGCACCCGGCAGGGGGGATCGAACTATGGCTACACCTTC. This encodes CASTRQGGSNYGYTF.